This T cell receptor (beta chain) was recorded in a study of blood T cell repertoires in COVID-19 (dated by TCRdb to 2020 to 2022). With regard to the full study: The collaborator samples originated in the United States, Italy and Spain and spanned the acute and convalescent phases of COVID-19. The material from the prospective study consisted of cDNA or gDNA derived from T cells, B-cell-depleted T cells, or PBMCs. Subjects who had been exposed to COVID-19, were actively infected with it, or had recovered from it provided the deeply sampled blood TCRbeta repertoires that made up the dataset. The repertoires were released in a freely available public database intended as a resource for research on the immune response to SARS-CoV-2. Samples came from the ongoing ImmuneRACE study (first 160 participants) plus 1,254 subjects from 6 global collaborators. The sample metadata nearly always contained a de-identified subject ID, COVID-19 status, age in years and sex. Where available, HLA class I and class II types were taken from metadata supplied by the sample provider and were not determined by assay-based typing.

Overall study results and their limits: The amount of clinical and demographic metadata varied by source and participant and was provided uncurated.

TCRbeta CDR3 regions were amplified from genomic DNA using the immunoSEQ Assay, a bias-controlled multiplex PCR. The original pipeline was this. Nucleated cell counts per sample were estimated from amplification of reference gene primers within the assay. Sequence reads were collapsed and filtered to measure the absolute abundance of every unique TCRbeta CDR3 rearrangement. For each sample, productive Simpson clonality was calculated as the square root of Simpson's diversity index over productive rearrangements. The clones in this table, taken by TCRdb from immuneACCESS, are in-frame only. Not every clone is retained; where verified, under half of the shortfall comes from an unresolved V gene, and the cause of the rest is unknown. That table gives V, J and clone size, and the DNA gave D and trimming. This sample holds around 250,000 clones; about 88% were observed only once. The top ten clones comprise 4.1% of the sample.

In the prospective study, participants were roughly 18 to 90 years old, resided in about two dozen geographic areas of the United States, and were enrolled through a virtual design. In the prospective study, participants were assigned to cohorts based on the clinical history participants reported in a screening survey and a study questionnaire. Mobile phlebotomists in the prospective study collected whole blood, serum and a nasopharyngeal or oropharyngeal swab from every participant. Prospective study participants could optionally give additional blood draws and questionnaires over an approximately two-month period. Before DNA extraction, prospective study blood samples were shipped either frozen or at room temperature. Details on this clone: The clone's antigen remains unknown. Per-base qualities were not stored, and no clone one base away is much larger. The same CDR3 also results from other DNA sequences found in this sample.

The receptor was derived from a man aged 30-40 years with acute COVID-19. The source material was PBMCs or T cells enriched from blood (not recorded which).

The nucleotide sequence is TGTGCCTGGAGCGGCGGTTATGGCTACACCTTC. Translated, this is CAWSGGYGYTF. The chain is encoded by TRBV30 joined to TRBJ1-2; the D gene identity is not certain. V was cut back by 3 bases and J by 5 bases, leaving a gap of 7 bases between them. The CDR3 runs 11 residues from the cysteine to the phenylalanine. Only CDR3 DNA is held: 33 bases, read in frame from base 1. Taken from the germline V gene (reference sequence), the CDR1 and CDR2 loops are GTSNPN and SVGIG. Reference TRBV30 and TRBJ1-2 genes cover what lies past the CDR3, so the full variable domain is SQTIHQWPATLVQPVGSPLSLECTVEGTSNPNLYWYRQAAGRGLQLLFYSVGIGQISSEVPQNLSASRPQDRQFILSSKKLLLSDSGFYLCAWSGGYGYTFGSGTRLTVV.